These T cell receptor beta chains were read from a single sample in a study of T cell responses to AZD1222 COVID-19 vaccine. Sequenced by immunoSEQ multiplex PCR; TCRdb stores in-frame clones only, minus some. The data hold around 150,000 clones, with approximately 88% observed a single time. This specimen consisted of peripheral blood, obtained on day 0 of AZD1222 vaccination. The receptors here all came from an adult in good health. Each CDR3 is given without its conserved first and last residue. The order of the fields is clone size, V gene, J gene, CDR3 protein. Where a row states a size, it is once, few, many or the class of an expanded clone; other rows omit it.

.	TRBV5-1	TRBJ2-1	ASSFSSGSSYNEQF
few	TRBV30	TRBJ1-4	AWKQGPNEKLF
.	TRBV6-5	TRBJ2-7	ASSYIGRWNEQY
.	TRBV27	TRBJ1-1	ASSFRDGSVHF
few	TRBV11-2	TRBJ1-4	ASSPEIQDGGEKLF
.	TRBV7-9	TRBJ1-1	ASSLGGTDNTEAF
.	TRBV27	TRBJ1-4	ASSLKSARREKLF
.	TRBV7-6	TRBJ2-3	ASSLVSDTQY
.	TRBV12-3/TRBV12-4	TRBJ1-5	ASSRTGNQPQH
.	TRBV29-1	TRBJ2-7	SGDRGNEQY
.	TRBV12-3/TRBV12-4	TRBJ2-5	ASSLVRGGKY
.	TRBV11-1	TRBJ2-3	ASSLGPGHGTDTQY
once	TRBV4-2	TRBJ1-1	ASSQDGPPAAEAF
.	TRBV5-8	TRBJ2-1	ASTYEQF
.	TRBV12-3/TRBV12-4	TRBJ1-1	ASSLAAVPEAF
.	TRBV28	TRBJ1-5	ASSPSQGNQPQH
.	TRBV25-1	TRBJ1-2	ASSTGRTGGYT
.	TRBV30	TRBJ1-5	AWSGVRGGQPQH
.	TRBV18	TRBJ2-5	ASSPIGGRETQY
.	TRBV30	TRBJ1-5	AWSDRPNQPQH
.	TRBV6-5	TRBJ1-1	ASYIYGENTEAF
.	TRBV6-6	TRBJ2-3	ASRLSGSSGADTQY
.	TRBV6-5	TRBJ2-3	ASAPDTQY